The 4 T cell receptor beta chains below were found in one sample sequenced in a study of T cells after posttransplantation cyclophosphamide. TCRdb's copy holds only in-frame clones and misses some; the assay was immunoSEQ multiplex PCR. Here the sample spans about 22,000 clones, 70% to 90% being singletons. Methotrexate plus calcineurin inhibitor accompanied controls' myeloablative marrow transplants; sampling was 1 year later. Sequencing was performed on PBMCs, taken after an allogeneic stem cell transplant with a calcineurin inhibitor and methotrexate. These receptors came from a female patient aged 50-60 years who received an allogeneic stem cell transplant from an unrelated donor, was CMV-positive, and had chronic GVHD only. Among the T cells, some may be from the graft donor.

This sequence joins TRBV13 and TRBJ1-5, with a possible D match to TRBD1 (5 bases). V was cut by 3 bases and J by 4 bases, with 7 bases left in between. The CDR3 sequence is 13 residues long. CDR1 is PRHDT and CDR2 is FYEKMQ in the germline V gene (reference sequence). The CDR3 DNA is TGTGCCAGCAGCTTCGGGGGGAATCAGCCCCAGCATTTT. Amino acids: CASSFGGNQPQHF.

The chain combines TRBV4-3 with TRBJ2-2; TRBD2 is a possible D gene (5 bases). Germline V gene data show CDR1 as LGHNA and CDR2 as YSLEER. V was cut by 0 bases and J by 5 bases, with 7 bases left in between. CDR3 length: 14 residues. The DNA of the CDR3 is TGCGCCAGCAGCCAAGATCGGGATACCGGGGAGCTGTTTTTT. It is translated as CASSQDRDTGELFF.

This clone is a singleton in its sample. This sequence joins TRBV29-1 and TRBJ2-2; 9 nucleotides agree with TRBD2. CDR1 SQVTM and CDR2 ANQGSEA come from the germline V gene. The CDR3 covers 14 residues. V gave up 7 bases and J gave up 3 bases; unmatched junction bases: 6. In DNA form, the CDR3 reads TGCAGCGCGCAGCGGGAGGTGGACACCGGGGAGCTGTTTTTT. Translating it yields CSAQREVDTGELFF.

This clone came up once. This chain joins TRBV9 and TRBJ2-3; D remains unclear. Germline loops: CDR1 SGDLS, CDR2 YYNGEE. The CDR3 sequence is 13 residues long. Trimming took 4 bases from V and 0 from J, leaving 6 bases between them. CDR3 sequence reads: CASSRASTDTQYF. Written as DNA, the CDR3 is TGTGCCAGCAGCAGAGCTAGCACAGATACGCAGTATTTT.